This paragraph reports one T cell receptor beta chain. The data were obtained in a study of blood T cell repertoires in COVID-19. Study-level background: Donors in the United States, Italy and Spain gave samples during acute or convalescent COVID-19. Sources were T cells, B-cell-depleted T cells, or PBMCs; the material itself was cDNA or gDNA.

The CDR3 contains 17 residues. In the authors' methods: Researchers report that nucleated cell counts were estimated from reference gene primer amplification. The protocol was immunoSEQ multiplex PCR, while the TCRdb copy is restricted to in-frame clones and leaves out a portion. V, J and clone size reflect that table, while D and trimming were determined from the DNA. The table lists some 130,000 clones, around 83% of them singletons. The receptor's source is a woman in her forties or fifties with acute or convalescent COVID-19. The sequenced material came from peripheral blood. This rearrangement joins TRBV21-1 to TRBJ1-1; whether TRBD1, the table's D call, matches the DNA was not checked. TRBV21-1 corresponds to a pseudogene. The CDR3, as DNA: TGTGCCAGCAGCAAAGGCCTAAGGGACAGACCAAACACTGAAGCTTTCTTT. Amino acid sequence: CASSKGLRDRPNTEAFF.